These T cell receptor beta chains were read from a single sample in a study of vaccination and CD4 T cells after COVID-19. These TCRs are of unknown antigen specificity. TCRdb ran MiXCR on the PCR reads and lists one entry per CDR3 protein. The sample contains about 21,000 distinct CDR3 sequences, 35% to 45% of which appear only once. Sequencing was performed on CD4+ T cells from blood, cultured in vitro, taken about 7 months after SARS-CoV-2 vaccination. Source of these receptors: a human donor who had recovered from COVID-19. The CDR3 runs from the conserved cysteine through the conserved F or W. D genes are given only for firm matches. Part of the rows lack a size; the others show once, few, many or a class for expanded clones.

v_call	j_call	d_call	clone_size	cdr3_aa	cdr3_nt
TRBV20-1	TRBJ2-7	TRBD1	few	CSAETGNDWTYEQYF	TGCAGTGCTGAGACAGGGAATGATTGGACCTACGAGCAGTACTTC
TRBV27	TRBJ2-7	-	-	CASSFRGARNGEQYF	TGTGCCAGCAGTTTTAGGGGGGCGCGAAATGGCGAGCAGTACTTC
TRBV20-1	TRBJ2-3	-	medium-sized	CSARPREVGQYF	TGCAGTGCTAGGCCTAGGGAGGTGGGGCAGTATTTT
TRBV20-1	TRBJ2-7	TRBD2	-	CSARDGASGYSYEQYF	TGCAGTGCTAGAGACGGGGCTAGCGGATACTCCTACGAGCAGTACTTC
TRBV5-1	TRBJ2-5	TRBD1	once	CASSLGQGAYLETQYF	TGCGCCAGCAGCTTGGGACAGGGGGCTTATTTGGAGACCCAGTACTTC
TRBV7-2	TRBJ1-1	-	-	CASSLFWGDTEAFF	TGTGCCAGCAGCTTGTTTTGGGGGGACACTGAAGCTTTCTTT
TRBV7-8	TRBJ2-7	-	few	CASSLGRLDHEQYF	TGTGCCAGCAGCTTAGGACGATTAGACCACGAGCAGTACTTC
TRBV27	TRBJ2-7	-	-	CASSDEQYF	TGTGCCAGCTCCGACGAGCAGTACTTC
TRBV7-2	TRBJ2-1	-	few	CASSLFRGRVPGEQFF	TGTGCCAGCAGCTTATTTCGGGGGCGCGTCCCAGGTGAGCAGTTCTTC
TRBV7-9	TRBJ2-4	-	once	CASSSAVVGIQYF	TGTGCCAGCAGCTCGGCAGTCGTGGGCATTCAGTACTTC
TRBV7-9	TRBJ1-1	TRBD1	-	CASSSDREDTEAFF	TGTGCCAGCAGCTCGGACAGGGAGGACACTGAAGCTTTCTTT
TRBV19	TRBJ2-7	-	-	CASRAGDEQYF	TGTGCCAGTAGAGCCGGCGACGAGCAGTACTTC
TRBV30	TRBJ1-5	-	-	CAWRGGTAGLAQHF	TGTGCCTGGAGAGGGGGGACGGCCGGGTTGGCCCAGCATTTT
TRBV20-1	TRBJ1-2	-	-	CSARRERGDSGGNGYTF	TGCAGTGCTAGAAGGGAGAGGGGCGACTCTGGCGGGAATGGCTACACCTTC
TRBV20-1	TRBJ2-3	TRBD2	few	CSAKAIAGGSTDTQYF	TGCAGTGCTAAAGCGATAGCGGGGGGGAGCACAGATACGCAGTATTTT
TRBV20-1	TRBJ2-1	TRBD2	-	CSARPLAGDYNEQFF	TGCAGTGCCAGGCCCCTAGCGGGAGACTACAATGAGCAGTTCTTC
TRBV6-1	TRBJ2-1	-	-	CASSPDVSNEQFF	TGTGCCAGCAGTCCGGACGTCTCCAATGAGCAGTTCTTC
TRBV20-1	TRBJ1-2	TRBD1	-	CSARATTGNYGYTF	TGCAGTGCTAGAGCTACGACAGGGAACTATGGCTACACCTTC
TRBV19	TRBJ2-7	-	once	CASSMPVTGGLYEQYF	TGTGCCAGTAGTATGCCAGTGACTGGGGGGCTCTACGAGCAGTACTTC
TRBV28	TRBJ1-5	-	once	CASSFDGLSNQPQHF	TGTGCCAGCAGTTTCGATGGGTTAAGCAATCAGCCCCAGCATTTT
TRBV20-1	TRBJ2-3	-	-	CSAETRTDTQYF	TGCAGTGCTGAGACTAGAACAGATACGCAGTATTTT
TRBV27	TRBJ2-1	-	-	CAIDWRDINEQFF	TGTGCCATCGACTGGCGGGACATCAATGAGCAGTTCTTC
TRBV20-1	TRBJ1-1	-	few	CSARLPTVTTEAFF	TGCAGTGCTAGACTTCCGACAGTTACCACTGAAGCTTTCTTT
TRBV7-9	TRBJ2-1	TRBD2	-	CASSKTLGLAGGDEQFF	TGTGCCAGCAGCAAGACATTAGGACTAGCGGGAGGAGATGAGCAGTTCTTC
TRBV25-1	TRBJ2-5	-	-	CASIPPWGQETQYF	TGTGCCAGCATCCCCCCGTGGGGGCAAGAGACCCAGTACTTC
TRBV20-1	TRBJ2-6	-	few	CSARPTGTSGANVLTF	TGCAGTGCTAGACCCACAGGGACTTCTGGGGCCAACGTCCTGACTTTC
TRBV27	TRBJ2-7	TRBD1	-	CASSHRLGTGVFEQYF	TGTGCCAGCAGTCATCGCCTTGGGACAGGGGTTTTCGAGCAGTACTTC
TRBV28	TRBJ2-6	-	-	CASSLHFGSGANVLTF	TGTGCCAGCAGCCTCCATTTCGGCTCTGGGGCCAACGTCCTGACTTTC
TRBV7-8	TRBJ2-3	TRBD2	-	CASSSGYRGTTTDTQYF	TGTGCCAGCAGCTCAGGATACCGGGGGACTACTACAGATACGCAGTATTTT
TRBV20-1	TRBJ2-7	-	few	CSARDSAQSSYEQYF	TGCAGTGCTAGAGATTCCGCACAAAGCTCCTACGAGCAGTACTTC
TRBV6-2/TRBV6-3	TRBJ2-7	-	once	CASSYRYEQYF	TGTGCCAGCAGTTACCGGTACGAGCAGTACTTC
TRBV20-1	TRBJ1-6	TRBD1	few	CSARDPDRSSYNSPLHF	TGCAGTGCTAGAGACCCGGACAGGAGCTCCTATAATTCACCCCTCCACTTT
TRBV28	TRBJ2-7	-	few	CASSSSGYWEQYF	TGTGCCAGCAGTTCATCGGGCTACTGGGAGCAGTACTTC
TRBV28	TRBJ2-3	-	-	CASSLRTGRGPDTQYF	TGTGCCAGCAGTCTCAGGACAGGGAGGGGCCCAGATACGCAGTATTTT
TRBV20-1	TRBJ2-7	-	-	CSAADSYEQYF	TGCAGTGCCGCCGACTCCTACGAGCAGTACTTC
TRBV28	TRBJ1-6	TRBD1	few	CASSTSRGSSYNSPLHF	TGTGCCAGCAGTACCAGCAGGGGGAGCTCCTATAATTCACCCCTCCACTTT
TRBV6-5	TRBJ2-3	TRBD2	few	CASSYPRGGAGTDTQYF	TGTGCCAGCAGTTACCCACGGGGGGGAGCGGGTACCGATACGCAGTATTTT
TRBV4-1	TRBJ2-5	TRBD2	-	CASSRPAGRVEETQYF	TGCGCCAGCAGCCGACCAGCGGGAAGGGTGGAAGAGACCCAGTACTTC
TRBV20-1	TRBJ2-1	-	-	CSARGLALRYEQFF	TGCAGTGCCCGGGGGCTAGCGCTCAGGTATGAGCAGTTCTTC
TRBV20-1	TRBJ2-3	-	-	CSATTTYGLASTDTQYF	TGCAGTGCTACCACTACCTACGGGCTAGCGAGCACAGATACGCAGTATTTT
TRBV15	TRBJ2-1	TRBD2	few	CATSSLAGATYNEQFF	TGTGCCACCAGCAGCCTAGCGGGAGCCACCTACAATGAGCAGTTCTTC
TRBV6-2/TRBV6-3	TRBJ2-7	TRBD2	-	CASRTSGRAYEQYF	TGTGCCAGCAGAACTAGCGGGAGGGCCTACGAGCAGTACTTC
TRBV20-1	TRBJ2-1	TRBD2	-	CSARAGGTYNEQFF	TGCAGTGCTAGGGCGGGAGGTACCTACAATGAGCAGTTCTTC
TRBV19	TRBJ2-5	-	medium-sized	CASSSSQETQYF	TGTGCCAGTAGTTCCAGCCAAGAGACCCAGTACTTC
TRBV24-1	TRBJ2-3	-	-	CATSDRASTDTQYF	TGTGCCACCAGTGATCGGGCCAGCACAGATACGCAGTATTTT
TRBV6-1	TRBJ1-5	-	few	CASSDEVNQPQHF	TGTGCCAGCAGTGACGAGGTCAATCAGCCCCAGCATTTT
TRBV6-1	TRBJ2-1	TRBD2	few	CASSSRLAGGYNEQFF	TGTGCCAGCAGCTCCCGACTAGCGGGGGGATACAATGAGCAGTTCTTC
TRBV20-1	TRBJ2-3	-	-	CSAINSGDEADTQYF	TGCAGTGCTATTAATTCCGGAGATGAGGCAGATACGCAGTATTTT
TRBV28	TRBJ2-5	TRBD1	few	CASRWDRVVQTQYF	TGTGCCAGCAGATGGGACAGGGTAGTGCAGACCCAGTACTTC
TRBV20-1	TRBJ2-5	-	-	CSARDRGSASRETQYF	TGCAGTGCTAGAGATAGGGGTAGCGCCTCTCGGGAGACCCAGTACTTC
TRBV7-9	TRBJ2-5	-	-	CATSEQGGAETQYF	TGTGCCACCTCGGAACAGGGAGGCGCCGAGACCCAGTACTTC
TRBV20-1	TRBJ2-3	TRBD2	-	CSAREAGGPGTDTQYF	TGCAGTGCTAGAGAAGCGGGAGGGCCAGGGACAGATACGCAGTATTTT
TRBV15	TRBJ1-2	-	few	CATRNLARVNYGYTF	TGTGCCACCAGGAATTTGGCCAGGGTTAACTATGGCTACACCTTC